Presented here are 32 T cell receptor beta chains from one specimen sequenced in a study of CXCR3-negative and CXCR3-positive naive CD8 T cells. Study observations and caveats: Against CXCR3-negative naive cells, CXCR3-positive naive cells showed more hydrophobic TRB CDR3s.

Their antigen targets remain unknown. UMI-tagged TRB cDNA libraries were built via 5' RACE. Using the 5' RACE reads, TCRdb records one entry per CDR3 protein without DNA. This table lists about 120,000 distinct CDR3 sequences. The sequenced material came from naive CXCR3+ CD8+ T cells from blood. As to subset: CD45RO-CCR7+CD27+CD95- naive CD8+ T cells expressing CXCR3 (TNR3+). These receptors all come from a human donor in good health. Some clones in this sample may be carry-over from other donors' samples.

V is TRBV5-1 and J is TRBJ2-7; TCRdb's assignment of TRBD2 cannot be checked, as there is no DNA. This CDR3 has 16 residues. In germline, CDR1 is SGHRS, CDR2 YFSETQ. The CDR3 spells CASSLSWASANYEQYF.

The CDR3 here is CASARIMGMDEKLFF. The V call is TRBV4-3, the J call TRBJ1-4. The CDR3 consists of 15 residues. The germline V gene encodes CDR1 LGHNA and CDR2 YSLEER.

The J gene is TRBJ2-3, the V gene TRBV5-1; with no DNA, the TCRdb D assignment of TRBD1 cannot be verified. This CDR3 comprises 13 residues. From germline, CDR1 is SGHRS and CDR2 YFSETQ. CDR3 residues: CASSETGTDTQYF.

CDR3: CASSLGPISGNTIYF. V gene TRBV5-5 combines with J gene TRBJ1-3. This CDR3 region has 15 residues. Germline CDR1 SGHKS, CDR2 YYEKEE (reference sequence).

This sequence joins TRBV6-2 or TRBV6-3 and TRBJ2-2; the TRBD1 assignment by TCRdb is unverifiable without DNA. The CDR3 spans 15 residues. In germline, CDR1 is MNHEY, CDR2 SVGEGT. The CDR3 spells CASRVGQGDAGELFF.

The J gene is TRBJ1-3, the V gene TRBV20-1; TCRdb lists TRBD1, though no DNA is available to test this call. CDR3 length equals 14 residues. The V gene's germline CDR1 is DFQATT and CDR2 SNEGSKA (reference sequence). The CDR3 protein is CSARDMGGADTIYF.

The chain couples TRBV6-5 to TRBJ2-1; the D gene TCRdb calls, TRBD1, cannot be checked with no DNA. CDR1 and CDR2 (germline): MNHEY, SVGAGI. The CDR3 runs to 14 residues. The CDR3 is CASSLRTGSNEQFF.

The chain joins TRBV5-1 to TRBJ2-2; the D call from TCRdb, TRBD2, cannot be confirmed without DNA. This CDR3 has 15 amino acids. The germline gives CDR1 SGHRS, CDR2 YFSETQ. The CDR3 sequence is CASSLGLLNTGELFF.

The chain recombines TRBV7-9 with TRBJ2-3. This CDR3 comprises 14 residues. CDR1 SEHNR and CDR2 FQNEAQ come from the germline V gene (reference sequence). CDR3 protein: CASRVNSGTDTQYF.

J is TRBJ2-1 and V is TRBV12-3 or TRBV12-4. The CDR3 is 13 residues long. The CDR3 sequence is CASMDSSYNEQFF.

The genes are TRBV3-1 and TRBJ2-1; TCRdb names TRBD2, which stays unverified in the absence of DNA. The germline gives CDR1 LGHDT, CDR2 YNNKEL (reference sequence). The CDR3 sequence is 19 residues long. CDR3 region: CASSQGLRELSSSYNEQFF.

V and J are TRBV29-1 and TRBJ2-2; the TCRdb call, TRBD2, lacks DNA for checking. This CDR3 has 15 residues. Per the germline V gene, CDR1 is SQVTM and CDR2 is ANQGSEA. The CDR3 protein is CSARGLAANTGELFF.

This rearrangement joins TRBV12-3 or TRBV12-4 to TRBJ2-1. CDR3 length: 16 residues. Here the CDR3 reads CASSLSQTSSYNEQFF.

The V and J genes are TRBV5-1 and TRBJ2-1; the D gene TCRdb calls, TRBD2, cannot be checked with no DNA. The CDR3 consists of 15 residues. Germline lookup yields CDR1 SGHRS and CDR2 YFSETQ. CDR3 in amino acids: CASSLSSLADNEQFF.

The rearrangement links TRBV7-9 to TRBJ1-1; without DNA, the TCRdb call of TRBD1 cannot be checked. Germline V gene lookup returns CDR1 SEHNR and CDR2 FQNEAQ (reference sequence). This CDR3 is 14 amino acids long. The CDR3 sequence is CASSLIPSDTEAFF.

The chain employs TRBV27 and TRBJ1-6. Germline V gives CDR1 MNHEY, CDR2 SMNVEV (reference sequence). The CDR3 is 14 residues long. CDR3 sequence: CASSPGLPNSPLHF.

The chain uses TRBV4-1 and TRBJ1-2; TCRdb proposes TRBD1, but this gene call is untestable without DNA. The CDR3 is 13 amino acids. The germline V gene has CDR1 MGHRA and CDR2 YSYEKL. The chain's CDR3 is CASSQAPDYGYTF.

The gene calls are TRBV10-1 and TRBJ1-2. Germline V CDR1 and CDR2: WNHNN, SYGVQD (reference sequence). The CDR3 has 13 amino acids. The CDR3 here is CASSEGENYGYTF.

V and J are TRBV14 and TRBJ2-1; TCRdb picks TRBD1, but there is no DNA to check that call. CDR3 length: 15 amino acids. Per the germline V gene, CDR1 is SGHDN and CDR2 is FVKESK. The CDR3 loop reads CASSQGGERYNEQFF.

V usage is TRBV7-6 and J usage is TRBJ2-1; with no DNA, the TCRdb D assignment of TRBD2 cannot be verified. This CDR3 is built from 14 residues. CDR1 and CDR2 (germline): SGHVS, FNYEAQ. The CDR3 sequence: CASSLGGSQNEQFF.

V is TRBV9 and J is TRBJ2-7; the TCRdb call, TRBD2, lacks DNA for checking. The CDR3 extends over 14 amino acids. Per germline, CDR1 SGDLS and CDR2 YYNGEE. The CDR3: CASSLGLAGGEQYF.

V gene TRBV12-3 or TRBV12-4 combines with J gene TRBJ2-5; TCRdb selects TRBD2, and the lack of DNA leaves this call unchecked. The CDR3 totals 15 residues. This chain's CDR3 is CASSLTSGSGETQYF.

This rearrangement joins TRBV7-6 to TRBJ2-7; the D call from TCRdb, TRBD1, cannot be confirmed without DNA. From germline, CDR1 is SGHVS and CDR2 FNYEAQ. The CDR3 runs 13 residues. The CDR3 loop is CASSPGGAGEQYF.

J is TRBJ2-7 and V is TRBV28. The CDR3 covers 12 residues. Germline CDR1 is MDHEN and CDR2 is SYDVKM. This chain's CDR3 is CASREGSYEQYF.

The chain carries TRBV10-3 and TRBJ1-1. There are 15 residues in the CDR3. CDR1 ENHRY and CDR2 SYGVKD come from the germline V gene. CDR3: CAITAGLGMNTEAFF.

The chain couples TRBV27 to TRBJ2-7. Germline CDR1 MNHEY, CDR2 SMNVEV (reference sequence). This CDR3 spans 13 amino acids. CDR3 amino acids: CASSISGVYEQYF.

The rearrangement links TRBV29-1 to TRBJ2-3. The germline V gene has CDR1 SQVTM and CDR2 ANQGSEA. The CDR3 extends over 15 amino acids. The chain's CDR3 is CSVEGSGLFSDTQYF.

The chain joins TRBV11-3 to TRBJ2-3; TCRdb calls TRBD2, which cannot be checked without DNA. The CDR3 totals 15 residues. CDR1 SGHNT and CDR2 YENEEA come from the germline V gene. The CDR3 sequence is CASSPTSGVTDTQYF.

The chain has TRBV28 and TRBJ2-1; TCRdb's D call, TRBD2, is unchecked because there is no DNA. This CDR3 has 16 amino acids. Looked up from germline, CDR1 is MDHEN and CDR2 is SYDVKM. CDR3: CASSFMEGWTYNEQFF.

The chain uses TRBV5-1 and TRBJ1-1; TCRdb calls TRBD1, which cannot be checked without DNA. The CDR3 is 14 residues long. Germline lookup yields CDR1 SGHRS and CDR2 YFSETQ. This CDR3 is CASSLQERGTEAFF.

The chain combines TRBV4-2 with TRBJ2-1; absent DNA, TCRdb's TRBD1 call cannot be checked. The germline CDR1 and CDR2 sequences are LGHNA and YNFKEQ. The CDR3 consists of 15 residues. CDR3: CASSQGEGHHNEQFF.

The chain recombines TRBV28 with TRBJ2-7; TCRdb outputs TRBD1, but without DNA this stays unchecked. The CDR3 runs to 16 residues. CDR1 is MDHEN, CDR2 SYDVKM, per germline. This chain's CDR3 is CASSSPRTGYNYEQYF.